These T cell receptor beta chains were read from a single sample in a study of blood T cell repertoires in COVID-19. Profiled with immunoSEQ multiplex PCR; TCRdb holds only in-frame clones, not every one. This table has some 210,000 clones, roughly 86% appearing once. Sequences were obtained from peripheral blood. The receptors stem from a woman aged 70-85 years with active or convalescent COVID-19. Both conserved end residues are part of each CDR3. The D gene is left open where the match is weak. A row's size may be missing; if present it is once, few, many or a size class.

J | D | V | size | DNA | CDR3
TRBJ1-2 | - | TRBV5-6 | - | TGTGCCAGCAGCTTTCTAGGGGCTGGGGGCTACACCTTC | CASSFLGAGGYTF
TRBJ2-1 | - | TRBV5-8 | - | TGTGCCAGCAGCTCCGGTGGGGGGGCGCTTTACAATGAGCAGTTCTTC | CASSSGGGALYNEQFF
TRBJ2-3 | - | TRBV7-9 | - | TGTGCCAGCAGCTTAATGGACATCTTGCTTGCAGATACGCAGTATTTT | CASSLMDILLADTQYF
TRBJ2-3 | - | TRBV5-6 | - | TGTGCCAGCAGCTTGGTCCCCGCAGATACGCAGTATTTT | CASSLVPADTQYF
TRBJ1-4 | - | TRBV4-1 | - | TGCGCCAGCAGCCAAGGGCCGATTAATGAAAAACTGTTTTTT | CASSQGPINEKLFF
TRBJ2-1 | TRBD2 | TRBV15 | - | TGTGCCACCAGCAGAGGGGGCGGGAGCTCCTACAATGAGCAGTTCTTC | CATSRGGGSSYNEQFF
TRBJ2-1 | TRBD2 | TRBV10-1 | - | TGCGCCAGCAGCTCCGGGACTATAGGGTACAATGAGCAGTTCTTC | CASSSGTIGYNEQFF
TRBJ2-7 | TRBD2 | TRBV2 | - | TGTGCCAGCAGTGTTAGACGACTAGCGGGGGAGCAGTACTTC | CASSVRRLAGEQYF
TRBJ2-3 | TRBD2 | TRBV7-6 | - | TGTGCCAGCAGCCCCCGAGTCTCAGCGGGACGGACAGATACGCAGTATTTT | CASSPRVSAGRTDTQYF
TRBJ2-7 | TRBD1 | TRBV9 | - | TGTGCCAGCAGCTACGACAGGGGCGGCTACGAGCAGTACTTC | CASSYDRGGYEQYF
TRBJ2-7 | - | TRBV13 | - | TGTGCCAGCAGCCCTAGAGCGGGCGCGGGGGAGCAGTACTTC | CASSPRAGAGEQYF
TRBJ2-7 | - | TRBV5-8 | - | TGTGCCAGCAGCTTGGCGGCAGGGGCCGGTGGTTACGAGCAGTACTTC | CASSLAAGAGGYEQYF
TRBJ2-2 | - | TRBV29-1 | - | TGCAGCGGACGGTGGGCCACCGGGGAGCTGTTTTTT | CSGRWATGELFF
TRBJ2-2 | TRBD2 | TRBV5-6 | - | TGTGCCAGCAGCTTGTTTTTAGCGGGATACACCGGGGAGCTGTTTTTT | CASSLFLAGYTGELFF
TRBJ2-1 | - | TRBV6-6 | - | TGTGCCAGCAGTTACTCTCTCGATGAGCAGTTCTTC | CASSYSLDEQFF
TRBJ1-2 | - | TRBV5-1 | once | TGCGCCAGCAGCTTCGGTACAGAGAAGTATGGCTACACCTTC | CASSFGTEKYGYTF
TRBJ1-2 | TRBD1 | TRBV24-1 | once | TGTGCCACCAGTGATTCTCAGACAGGGAGAGGCTACACCTTC | CATSDSQTGRGYTF
TRBJ2-2 | TRBD2 | TRBV5-4 | - | TGTGCCAGCAGGTTCTGGCGCGGGAGTAGCCCCGGGGAGCTGTTTTTT | CASRFWRGSSPGELFF
TRBJ2-2 | TRBD2 | TRBV20-1 | - | TGCAGTGCTAGTACTAGCGGGAGGACCGGGGAGCTGTTTTTT | CSASTSGRTGELFF
TRBJ2-3 | - | TRBV20-1 | once | TGCAGTGCTTTAAGCACAGATACGCAGTATTTT | CSALSTDTQYF
TRBJ1-1 | - | TRBV11-2 | - | TGTGCCAGCAGCTTAGTTTCCGGGGGGGACACTGAAGCTTTCTTT | CASSLVSGGDTEAFF
TRBJ1-2 | - | TRBV21-1 | - | TGTGCCAGCAGCAAAGTCTCCGGAGCTACGTGGTTCTATGGCTACACCTTC | CASSKVSGATWFYGYTF
TRBJ2-1 | - | TRBV5-1 | - | TGCGCCAGCAGCTTCAGGGTAATCAATGAGCAGTTCTTC | CASSFRVINEQFF
TRBJ2-3 | TRBD2 | TRBV5-1 | - | TGCGCCAGCGCGGCGGGCGGGATGGGGGGGGATACGCAGTATTTT | CASAAGGMGGDTQYF
TRBJ2-5 | TRBD2 | TRBV6-1 | - | TGTGCCAGCAGTGAATACGGGAGGGCCGGAGAGACCCAGTACTTC | CASSEYGRAGETQYF
TRBJ2-3 | TRBD2 | TRBV7-3 | - | TGTGCCAGCAGCCCTATGGCTAGCGGGAGTGGGACAGATACGCAGTATTTT | CASSPMASGSGTDTQYF
TRBJ2-7 | - | TRBV7-9 | - | TGTGCCAGCGGACGGACAAACTACGAGCAGTACTTC | CASGRTNYEQYF
TRBJ2-7 | TRBD2 | TRBV18 | - | TGTGCCAGCTCACTCGGGACTAGCGGGAGTTACGAGCAGTACTTC | CASSLGTSGSYEQYF
TRBJ2-7 | - | TRBV3-1/TRBV3-2 | - | TGTGCCAGCAGTCTCCTCTCCTACGAGCAGTACTTC | CASSLLSYEQYF
TRBJ1-1 | - | TRBV6-4 | - | TGTGCCAGCAGTGAAGCTCTAAACACTGAAGCTTTCTTT | CASSEALNTEAFF
TRBJ1-2 | TRBD1 | TRBV5-1 | - | TGCGCCAGCAGCTCGCAAGACAGGGTAAACTATGGCTACACCTTC | CASSSQDRVNYGYTF
TRBJ2-7 | - | TRBV6-5 | - | TGTGCCAGCAGGGCCGGGACTTTCAACTCCTACGAGCAGTACTTC | CASRAGTFNSYEQYF
TRBJ1-2 | TRBD1 | TRBV2 | - | TGTGCCAGTCTCCTAGGGGGACAGGGGAACTATGGCTACACCTTC | CASLLGGQGNYGYTF
TRBJ1-5 | - | TRBV2 | many | TGTGCCAGCAGGTGGGTTCCGGGTCAGCCCCAGCATTTT | CASRWVPGQPQHF
TRBJ1-5 | TRBD1 | TRBV6-5 | - | TGTGCCACGAGGAAGGGGGCCTTATCGGATCAGCCCCAGCATTTT | CATRKGALSDQPQHF
TRBJ1-1 | TRBD1 | TRBV7-9 | - | TGTGCCAGCAGCTGGCCGGGACAGGGGGCATGGGAGACTGAAGCTTTCTTT | CASSWPGQGAWETEAFF
TRBJ2-1 | TRBD1 | TRBV3-1/TRBV3-2 | - | TGTGCCAGCAGCCAAGATCTAACAGGGGGCGCAGATGAGCAGTTCTTC | CASSQDLTGGADEQFF
TRBJ1-2 | TRBD1 | TRBV5-6 | few | TGTGCCAGCAGCTACCCAGGGGGCGAGGATGGCTACACCTTC | CASSYPGGEDGYTF
TRBJ2-7 | - | TRBV2 | - | TGTGCCAGCAAACCGGGCGCAGGGCCCTACGAGCAGTACTTC | CASKPGAGPYEQYF
TRBJ1-2 | - | TRBV11-2 | once | TGTGCCAGCAGCTTAGGGCAGGGGCGGTATGGCTACACCTTC | CASSLGQGRYGYTF
TRBJ2-3 | - | TRBV7-9 | few | TGTGCCAGCAACCCCGGGGGTACGCAGTATTTT | CASNPGGTQYF
TRBJ2-1 | - | TRBV21-1 | - | TGTGCCAGCACCCGAGGGAACCCGTACCGGGAGCAGTTCTTC | CASTRGNPYREQFF
TRBJ1-4 | TRBD1 | TRBV27 | - | TGTGCCAGCAAAAGGAAAGGACAGGGATCGGAAAAACTGTTTTTT | CASKRKGQGSEKLFF
TRBJ2-3 | - | TRBV6-9 | - | TGTGCCAGCGCCAAGTCCCCGCGAGCTACTAGCACAGATACGCAGTATTTT | CASAKSPRATSTDTQYF
TRBJ1-2 | - | TRBV18 | few | TGTGCCAGCTCACCCCGGACAGACTCTAACTATGGCTACACCTTC | CASSPRTDSNYGYTF
TRBJ2-7 | TRBD2 | TRBV5-1 | - | TGCGCCAGCAGCTTGTCGACTAGCGGGAGCTACGAGCAGTACTTC | CASSLSTSGSYEQYF
TRBJ2-7 | - | TRBV12-3/TRBV12-4 | - | TGTGCCAGCTTGGGCACTGGCTACGAGCAGTACTTC | CASLGTGYEQYF
TRBJ1-1 | - | TRBV7-9 | - | TGTGCCAGCAGCTTAACACTGACGGGGGAGGAAACTGAAGCTTTCTTT | CASSLTLTGEETEAFF